The clone carrying this T cell receptor beta chain was recorded at least ten times. The antigen is not known. The record originates from a study of CD8 T cells in ankylosing spondylitis. TCRdb reprocessed the 5' RACE reads with MiXCR, giving one entry per CDR3 protein. Among tens of thousands of distinct CDR3 sequences, 2.5% to 3.5% were seen once, and the ten largest hold 4.6%. Study-level findings and limits: Reportedly, matched ankylosing spondylitis synovial fluid was significantly enriched for disease-linked clones.

The sample comprised blood, either unsorted or a sorted T cell fraction (not recorded which). This clonotype originated in a male donor with ankylosing spondylitis or in good health (not recorded which).

The CDR3: CASSVVGTSGSTDTQYF. The CDR3 DNA reads TGTGCCAGCAGCGTAGTAGGGACTAGCGGGAGCACAGATACGCAGTATTTT. This chain connects TRBV9 to TRBJ2-3; 12 nucleotides match TRBD2. V trimming: 0 bases; J trimming: 0 bases; junction bases outside the gene matches: 2. Germline-derived CDR1 and CDR2 are SGDLS and YYNGEE. The length of the CDR3 is 17 residues.